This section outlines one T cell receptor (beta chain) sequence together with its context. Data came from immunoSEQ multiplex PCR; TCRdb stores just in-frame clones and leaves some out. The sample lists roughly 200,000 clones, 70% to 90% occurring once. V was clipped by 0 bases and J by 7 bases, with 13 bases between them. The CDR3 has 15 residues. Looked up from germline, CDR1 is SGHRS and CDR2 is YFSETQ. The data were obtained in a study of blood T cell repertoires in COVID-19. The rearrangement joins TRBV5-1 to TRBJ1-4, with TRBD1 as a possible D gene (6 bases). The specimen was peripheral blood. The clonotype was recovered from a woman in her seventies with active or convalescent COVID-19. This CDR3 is CASSLGTVAGEKLFF. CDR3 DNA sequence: TGCGCCAGCAGCTTGGGGACAGTGGCGGGTGAAAAACTGTTTTTT.